This record concerns one T cell receptor beta chain sequence. CDR3 length equals 14 residues. From germline, CDR1 is GTSNPN and CDR2 SVGIG (reference sequence). The ends lost 5 bases at V and 9 bases at J; junction bases unmatched: 12. The repertoire was sequenced with immunoSEQ multiplex PCR; TCRdb's copy has only in-frame clones and lacks some. Among 80,000 or so clones listed, over 85% were seen once. This sample was included in a study of OX40 agonist ivuxolimab in advanced cancers. This clonotype was obtained from an adult with an advanced solid tumor such as melanoma, head and neck, liver or kidney cancer. The sample in question was CD4+ or CD8+ T cells sorted from blood, obtained in a trial of the OX40 agonist ivuxolimab. The V and J genes are TRBV30 and TRBJ1-5, with TRBD1 identical over 8 bases. CDR3 DNA: TGTGCCTGGGGGAACAGGGGGTCTGGGTGGCCCCAGCATTTT. Translating it yields CAWGNRGSGWPQHF.